The clone carrying this TCR beta chain was detected a few times. Trimming removed 4 bases at V and 5 bases at J, with 11 bases between. The CDR3 has 13 residues. Germline V lookup: CDR1 SGDLS, CDR2 YYNGEE. The data belong to a study of beta chain features in type 1 diabetes. Since all of the isolated RNA was reverse transcribed, expressed TCRB transcripts were what got sequenced. Regulatory, naive and central memory T cell samples averaged about 3.5 million reads. TCRdb's copy holds only in-frame clones and misses some; the assay was immunoSEQ multiplex PCR. The table records around 450,000 clones, around 10% of them present only once.

The specimen sequenced was naive CD4+ T cells from blood. The source is a woman in her late teens or twenties in good health. The rearrangement joins TRBV9 to TRBJ2-3, with D perhaps assigned TRBD1 or TRBD2 (5 bases each). In DNA, the CDR3 is TGTGCCAGCAGCCTGGGACCGCAAGATACGCAGTATTTT. Translated: CASSLGPQDTQYF. The full variable domain, completed using reference TRBV9 and TRBJ2-3, is DSGVTQTPKHLITATGQRVTLRCSPRSGDLSVYWYQQSLDQGLQFLIQYYNGEERAKGNILERFSAQQFPDLHSELNLSSLELGDSALYFCASSLGPQDTQYFGPGTRLTVL.